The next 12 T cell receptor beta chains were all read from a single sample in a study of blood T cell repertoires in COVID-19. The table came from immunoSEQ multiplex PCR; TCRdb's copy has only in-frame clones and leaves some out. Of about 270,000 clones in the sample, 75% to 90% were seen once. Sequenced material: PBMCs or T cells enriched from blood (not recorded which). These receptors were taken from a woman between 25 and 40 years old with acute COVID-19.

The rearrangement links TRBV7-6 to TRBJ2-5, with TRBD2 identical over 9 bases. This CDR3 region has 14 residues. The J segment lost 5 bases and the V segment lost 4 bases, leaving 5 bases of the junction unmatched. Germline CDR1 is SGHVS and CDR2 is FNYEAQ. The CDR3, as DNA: TGTGCCAGCAGCTCGGGACTAGCCCACGAGACCCAGTACTTC. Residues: CASSSGLAHETQYF.

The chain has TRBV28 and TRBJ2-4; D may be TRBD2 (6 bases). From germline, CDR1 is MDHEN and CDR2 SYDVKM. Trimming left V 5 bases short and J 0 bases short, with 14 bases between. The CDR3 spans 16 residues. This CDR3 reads CASSPGLPGAKNIQYF. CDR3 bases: TGTGCCAGCAGTCCCGGACTACCAGGAGCCAAAAACATTCAGTACTTC.

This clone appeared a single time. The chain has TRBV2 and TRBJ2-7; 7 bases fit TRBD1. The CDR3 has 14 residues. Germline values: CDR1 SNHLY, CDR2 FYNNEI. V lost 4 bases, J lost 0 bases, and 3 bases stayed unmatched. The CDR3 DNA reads TGTGCCAGCAGTGGGGCAGGGGGCTCCTACGAGCAGTACTTC. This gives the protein CASSGAGGSYEQYF.

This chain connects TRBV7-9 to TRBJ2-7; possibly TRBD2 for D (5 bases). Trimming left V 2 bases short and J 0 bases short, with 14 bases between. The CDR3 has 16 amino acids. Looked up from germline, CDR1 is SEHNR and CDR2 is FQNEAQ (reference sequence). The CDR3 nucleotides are TGTGCCAGCAGCTTATCATACCCTAGCCACTCCTACGAGCAGTACTTC. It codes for CASSLSYPSHSYEQYF.

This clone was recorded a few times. This chain's CDR3 is CASSKTEKRLAGGSEQYF. CDR3 in DNA: TGTGCCAGCAGCAAGACCGAGAAAAGACTAGCGGGAGGTTCCGAGCAGTACTTC. This rearrangement joins TRBV7-9 to TRBJ2-7; 13 bases are a match to TRBD2. Trimming at V came to 5 bases and at J to 6 bases, leaving 16 bases not matched to a gene. The CDR3 has 18 amino acids. Germline lookup yields CDR1 SEHNR and CDR2 FQNEAQ (reference sequence).

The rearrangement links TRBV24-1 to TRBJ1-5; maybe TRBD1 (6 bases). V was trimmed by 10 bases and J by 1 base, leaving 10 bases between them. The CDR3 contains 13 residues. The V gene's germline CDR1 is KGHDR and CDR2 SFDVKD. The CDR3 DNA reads TGTGCCACTTCCAGGGGCAGCAATCAGCCCCAGCATTTT. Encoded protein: CATSRGSNQPQHF.

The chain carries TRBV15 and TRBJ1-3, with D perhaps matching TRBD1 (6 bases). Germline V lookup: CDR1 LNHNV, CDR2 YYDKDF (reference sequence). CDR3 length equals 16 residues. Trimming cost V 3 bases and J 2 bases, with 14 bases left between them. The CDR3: CATSSVPTGPGNTIYF. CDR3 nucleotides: TGTGCCACCAGCAGCGTCCCGACAGGCCCTGGAAACACCATATATTTT.

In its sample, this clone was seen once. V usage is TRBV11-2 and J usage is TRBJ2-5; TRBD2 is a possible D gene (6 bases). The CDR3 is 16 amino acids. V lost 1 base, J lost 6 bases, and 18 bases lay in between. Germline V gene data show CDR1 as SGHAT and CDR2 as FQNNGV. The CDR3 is CASSLGGTPTVKTQYF. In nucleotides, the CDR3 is TGTGCCAGCAGCTTAGGGGGGACTCCAACGGTGAAGACCCAGTACTTC. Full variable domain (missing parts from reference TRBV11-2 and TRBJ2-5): EAGVAQSPRYKIIEKRQSVAFWCNPISGHATLYWYQQILGQGPKLLIQFQNNGVVDDSQLPKDRFSAERLKGVDSTLKIQPAKLEDSAVYLCASSLGGTPTVKTQYFGPGTRLLVL.

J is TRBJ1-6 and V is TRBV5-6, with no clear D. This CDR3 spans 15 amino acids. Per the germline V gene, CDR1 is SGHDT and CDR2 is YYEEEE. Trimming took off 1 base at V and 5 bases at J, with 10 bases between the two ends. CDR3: CASSLLSQDNSPLHF. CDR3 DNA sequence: TGTGCCAGCAGCTTGCTCAGTCAAGATAATTCACCCCTCCACTTT.

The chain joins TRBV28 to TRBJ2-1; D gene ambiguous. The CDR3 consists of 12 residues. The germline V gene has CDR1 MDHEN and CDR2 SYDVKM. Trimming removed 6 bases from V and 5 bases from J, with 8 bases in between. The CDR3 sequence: CASRQIDNEQFF. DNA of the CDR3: TGTGCCAGCAGACAAATTGACAATGAGCAGTTCTTC.

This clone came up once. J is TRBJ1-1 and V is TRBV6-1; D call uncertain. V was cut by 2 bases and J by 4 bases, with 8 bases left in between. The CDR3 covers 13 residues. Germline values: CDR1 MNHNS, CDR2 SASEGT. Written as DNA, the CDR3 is TGTGCCAGCAGTGAATTCTCGGGCACTGAAGCTTTCTTT. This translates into CASSEFSGTEAFF.

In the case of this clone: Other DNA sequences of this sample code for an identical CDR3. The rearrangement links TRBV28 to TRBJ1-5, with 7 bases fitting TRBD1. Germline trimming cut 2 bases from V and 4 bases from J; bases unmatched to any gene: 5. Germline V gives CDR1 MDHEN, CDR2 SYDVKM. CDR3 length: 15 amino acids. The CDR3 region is CASSLIDRDNQPQHF. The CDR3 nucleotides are TGTGCCAGCAGTTTAATTGACAGGGATAATCAGCCCCAGCATTTT.